A selection of T cell receptor beta chains follows, all from one sample in a study of T-cell reconstitution after alpha-beta-depleted transplantation in children. TCRdb used MiXCR to reprocess the PCR reads, holding one entry per CDR3 protein. Here the sample spans 600,000 or so distinct CDR3 sequences, approximately 22% being singletons. Specimen: PBMCs, mostly from graft donor cells, collected 360 days after TCRalphabeta/CD19-depleted stem cell transplant. All receptors come from a boy in the first two years of life who had a stem cell transplant for acute myeloid leukemia, so the T cells may come from the graft donor. The CDR3 runs from the conserved cysteine through the conserved F or W. D genes are given only for firm matches. Where a row states a size, it is once, few, many or the class of an expanded clone; other rows omit it.

d_call: TRBD1
j_call: TRBJ1-5
v_call: TRBV2
clone_size: once
cdr3_aa: CASTGTDNQPQHF
cdr3_nt: TGTGCCAGCACCGGGACAGATAATCAGCCCCAGCATTTT

d_call: .
j_call: TRBJ1-1
v_call: TRBV19
clone_size: .
cdr3_aa: CASSRYGDWGAFF
cdr3_nt: TGTGCCAGTAGTCGCTACGGAGATTGGGGAGCTTTCTTT

d_call: TRBD1
j_call: TRBJ2-6
v_call: TRBV6-5
clone_size: few
cdr3_aa: CASSYQRQGNSGANVLTF
cdr3_nt: TGTGCCAGCAGTTACCAGAGACAGGGTAACTCTGGGGCCAACGTCCTGACTTTC

d_call: .
j_call: TRBJ2-7
v_call: TRBV12-3/TRBV12-4
clone_size: few
cdr3_aa: CASSLALGSSYEQYF
cdr3_nt: TGTGCCAGCAGTTTAGCGCTGGGTAGCTCCTACGAGCAGTACTTC

d_call: TRBD1
j_call: TRBJ2-2
v_call: TRBV29-1
clone_size: few
cdr3_aa: CSVETDRVGTGELFF
cdr3_nt: TGCAGCGTTGAAACGGACAGGGTGGGCACCGGGGAGCTGTTTTTT

d_call: TRBD1
j_call: TRBJ1-5
v_call: TRBV12-5
clone_size: .
cdr3_aa: CASAPGQAGNQPQHF
cdr3_nt: TGTGCTAGTGCCCCGGGACAGGCGGGGAATCAGCCCCAGCATTTT

d_call: TRBD2
j_call: TRBJ2-5
v_call: TRBV12-3/TRBV12-4
clone_size: .
cdr3_aa: CANSRTLAGAETQYF
cdr3_nt: TGTGCCAACAGCCGAACCCTAGCGGGGGCAGAGACCCAGTACTTC

d_call: .
j_call: TRBJ1-2
v_call: TRBV20-1
clone_size: many
cdr3_aa: CSAISSGTEGYGYTF
cdr3_nt: TGCAGTGCTATATCCTCCGGGACGGAGGGCTATGGCTACACCTTC

d_call: .
j_call: TRBJ2-3
v_call: TRBV5-1
clone_size: .
cdr3_aa: CASSWSDIAVRTDTQYF
cdr3_nt: TGCGCCAGCAGCTGGAGCGACATAGCGGTTCGCACAGATACGCAGTATTTT

d_call: .
j_call: TRBJ2-7
v_call: TRBV6-1
clone_size: .
cdr3_aa: CASRPGPAYEQYF
cdr3_nt: TGTGCCAGCAGACCCGGCCCGGCCTACGAGCAGTACTTC

d_call: .
j_call: TRBJ2-5
v_call: TRBV25-1
clone_size: many
cdr3_aa: CASSEYRGGETQYF
cdr3_nt: TGTGCCAGCAGTGAATATAGGGGCGGGGAGACCCAGTACTTC

d_call: .
j_call: TRBJ1-2
v_call: TRBV10-2
clone_size: .
cdr3_aa: CASSEVPIYGYTF
cdr3_nt: TGCGCCAGCAGTGAGGTCCCAATTTATGGCTACACCTTC

d_call: TRBD2
j_call: TRBJ2-2
v_call: TRBV12-3/TRBV12-4
clone_size: .
cdr3_aa: CASSFRSGGYIGELFF
cdr3_nt: TGTGCCAGCAGTTTCCGGTCGGGGGGGTATATCGGGGAGCTGTTTTTT

d_call: .
j_call: TRBJ2-6
v_call: TRBV5-1
clone_size: .
cdr3_aa: CASSLSSSGANVLTF
cdr3_nt: TGCGCCAGCAGCTTGTCGAGCTCTGGGGCCAACGTCCTGACTTTC

d_call: .
j_call: TRBJ2-2
v_call: TRBV6-4
clone_size: .
cdr3_aa: CASSDGGSGELFF
cdr3_nt: TGTGCCAGCAGTGACGGGGGAAGCGGGGAGCTGTTTTTT

d_call: .
j_call: TRBJ2-2
v_call: TRBV9
clone_size: .
cdr3_aa: CASSHRRTGELFF
cdr3_nt: TGTGCCAGCAGCCACAGGCGCACCGGGGAGCTGTTTTTT